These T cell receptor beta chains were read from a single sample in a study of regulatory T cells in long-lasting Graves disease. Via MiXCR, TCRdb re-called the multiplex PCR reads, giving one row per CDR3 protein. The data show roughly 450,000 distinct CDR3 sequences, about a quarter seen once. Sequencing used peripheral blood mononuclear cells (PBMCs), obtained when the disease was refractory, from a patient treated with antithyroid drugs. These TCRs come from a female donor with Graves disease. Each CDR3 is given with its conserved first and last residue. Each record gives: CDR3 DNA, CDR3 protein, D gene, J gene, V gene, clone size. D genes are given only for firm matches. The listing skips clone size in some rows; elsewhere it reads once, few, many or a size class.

TGCAGTGCGAACGGACTAGCGGATCAACGCGAGCAGTTCTTC CSANGLADQREQFF TRBD2 TRBJ2-1 TRBV20-1 -
TGTGCCAGCAGCCTATCCCGGGACAGCCGGGGCTACACCTTC CASSLSRDSRGYTF TRBD1 TRBJ1-2 TRBV4-2 few
TGTGCCAGCAGCTGGGGGACAGCTGACTATGGCTACACCTTC CASSWGTADYGYTF TRBD1 TRBJ1-2 TRBV7-8 many
TGTGCCAGCATCCCCAGCGGGGGCTACAATGAGCAGTTCTTC CASIPSGGYNEQFF TRBD2 TRBJ2-1 TRBV11-2 -
TGTGCCAGCACCCGTGATGTTTATAGCAATCAGCCCCAGCATTTT CASTRDVYSNQPQHF - TRBJ1-5 TRBV2 many
TGTGCCAGCTCACCGAAAAGAACTACTCCGGACAGGGCGGTAAATGAAAAACTGTTTTTT CASSPKRTTPDRAVNEKLFF TRBD1 TRBJ1-4 TRBV18 -
TGTGCCAGCAGCCCCGACCTGACTAGCATTTACAATGAGCAGTTCTTC CASSPDLTSIYNEQFF TRBD2 TRBJ2-1 TRBV11-2 -
TGTGCCACCAGTGATCCTGACAGGAAAGAAGCTTTCTTT CATSDPDRKEAFF - TRBJ1-1 TRBV24-1 few
TGTGCCAGCAGTCCGGGGACAGACCCTCGCTCCTACGAGCAGTACTTC CASSPGTDPRSYEQYF TRBD1 TRBJ2-7 TRBV12-3/TRBV12-4 many
TGTGCCAGCAGTCCGGGACTTCCCACAGATACGCAGTATTTT CASSPGLPTDTQYF - TRBJ2-3 TRBV6-1 few
TGCAGCGTTGAAGAATTTAACAGGGAGCTCTATGGCTACACCTTC CSVEEFNRELYGYTF - TRBJ1-2 TRBV29-1 many
TGTGCCAGCTCGGCCTATAGGGAGACCCAGTACTTC CASSAYRETQYF - TRBJ2-5 TRBV18 many
TGTGCCAGCAGCTTGAACCCGAAGCCCCAAGAGACCCAGTACTTC CASSLNPKPQETQYF - TRBJ2-5 TRBV7-2 -
TGTGCCACCCGGGTCCCGGACAAAGCCTACGAGCAGTACTTC CATRVPDKAYEQYF - TRBJ2-7 TRBV10-3 -
TGTGCCAGCAGTTCTCGGAGGGGGTCCCCCGCCTACGAGCAGTACTTC CASSSRRGSPAYEQYF - TRBJ2-7 TRBV27 many
TGTGCCAGCAGCGCCACTCCCGTCGGTGGGGGTTACGGCTACACCTTC CASSATPVGGGYGYTF - TRBJ1-2 TRBV9 -
TGTGCCAGCAGTTCACTCTCGGGGACTAGCCGCACCGGGGAGCTGTTTTTT CASSSLSGTSRTGELFF TRBD2 TRBJ2-2 TRBV27 -
TGTGCCATCAGTGAAACCATGACAGTTACCTACGAGCAGTACTTC CAISETMTVTYEQYF - TRBJ2-7 TRBV10-3 -
TGTGCCAGCAGCTTATCTAGCGGGAGCTACAATGAGCAGTTCTTC CASSLSSGSYNEQFF TRBD2 TRBJ2-1 TRBV7-3 many
TGTGCCAGTGCCGACAGGGGGTACACTGAAGCTTTCTTT CASADRGYTEAFF TRBD1 TRBJ1-1 TRBV19 -
TGTGCCAGCAGCGCGGGACAGGGTGGCAATCAGCCCCAGCATTTT CASSAGQGGNQPQHF TRBD1 TRBJ1-5 TRBV9 many
TGTGCCAGCGGTAAAACCGGGGAGCTGTTTTTT CASGKTGELFF - TRBJ2-2 TRBV6-2/TRBV6-3 -
TGTGCCAGCAGTCCACGACAGGGGGTTACTAATGAAAAACTGTTTTTT CASSPRQGVTNEKLFF TRBD1 TRBJ1-4 TRBV6-2/TRBV6-3 -
TGTGCCAGCAGCCTCGGACAGGGAAGGACTGAAGCTTTCTTT CASSLGQGRTEAFF TRBD1 TRBJ1-1 TRBV5-1 many
TGTGCCAGCAGTTACTCGTGGACAGAGACCCAGTACTTC CASSYSWTETQYF - TRBJ2-5 TRBV6-5 -
TGTGCCAGCAGTTCAACGAACAACTTGTACTTC CASSSTNNLYF - TRBJ2-5 TRBV7-9 once
TGCAGCGCTGATCGACAGACGACCGGGGAGCTGTTTTTT CSADRQTTGELFF - TRBJ2-2 TRBV29-1 -
TGTGCCTGGAGGCTGGGGGGGGGCCTAGGCTACACCTTC CAWRLGGGLGYTF - TRBJ1-2 TRBV30 -
TGCGCCAGCAGCTTGGCCATCGCCCCCGATGGCTACACCTTC CASSLAIAPDGYTF - TRBJ1-2 TRBV5-1 few
TGTGCCAGCAGCAGATTGGGGCAGGGGGCCCCCGGGGAGCTGTTTTTT CASSRLGQGAPGELFF TRBD1 TRBJ2-2 TRBV6-1 many
TGCAGTGCTCCCAGCGGAGTTAGGGAGACCCAGTACTTC CSAPSGVRETQYF - TRBJ2-5 TRBV20-1 -
TGTGCCAGCAGTTTAGAGCTAGCACGACACTACGAGCAGTACTTC CASSLELARHYEQYF - TRBJ2-7 TRBV12-3/TRBV12-4 many
TGTGCCAGCAGGTTACTCCTCAACACTGAAGCTTTCTTT CASRLLLNTEAFF - TRBJ1-1 TRBV12-3/TRBV12-4 -
TGCACTGCAGGGGACAGGGGCCTTTGGGGCTACACCTTC CTAGDRGLWGYTF TRBD1 TRBJ1-2 TRBV20-1 few
TGTGCCATCAGTGATCCGAGCTCCCCCCATGGCTACACCTTC CAISDPSSPHGYTF - TRBJ1-2 TRBV10-3 -
TGTGCCAGCAGTCCCCGACTAGCGGGAGGGCCGAAGGCCAAAAACATTCAGTACTTC CASSPRLAGGPKAKNIQYF TRBD2 TRBJ2-4 TRBV28 many
TGTGCCTGGAGTGTATTGGATGGGACCCTATCCTACGAGCAGTACTTC CAWSVLDGTLSYEQYF - TRBJ2-7 TRBV30 few
TGTGCCAGCTCACCAGTAGACCAGGGGGTCCATGGCTACACCTTC CASSPVDQGVHGYTF TRBD1 TRBJ1-2 TRBV18 few
TGTGCCAGCAGCTTAGGTGGGACAGGCTCCTACAATGAGCAGTTCTTC CASSLGGTGSYNEQFF TRBD1 TRBJ2-1 TRBV5-1 many
TGTGCCAGTAGTATCGCGGGAGCGAGGGGGGAGACCCAGTACTTC CASSIAGARGETQYF - TRBJ2-5 TRBV11-2 few
TGTGCCAGCAGCTCCTTACAGGGCACTGAAGCTTTCTTT CASSSLQGTEAFF - TRBJ1-1 TRBV5-6 -